This passage covers 19 T cell receptor beta chains from one sample sequenced in a study of blood T cells in healthy people across ages. Primed by a sample-barcoded 5' primer and a J-beta primer mix, a second PCR proceeded for 7 to 11 cycles. One entry per CDR3 protein results from TCRdb running MiXCR on the 5' RACE reads. The sample lists 650,000 to 1,000,000 distinct CDR3 sequences; 35% to 40% were seen once. Sequences were obtained from blood. The origin of the receptors is a man between 18 and 29 years old in good health.

This clonotype was seen only once. This sequence may be a read error, since a much larger clone differs from it by one base. The V call is TRBV10-3, the J call TRBJ2-5; TRBD2 matches 8 bases. Germline CDR1 is ENHRY and CDR2 is SYGVKD. The CDR3 is made up of 14 amino acids. Trimming removed 6 bases from V and 5 bases from J; junction bases left unmatched: 8. This CDR3 is CAIRPGLDPETQYF. As DNA, the CDR3 is TGTGCCATCAGACCGGGACTAGACCCGGAGACCCAGTACTTC.

The chain joins TRBV3-1 to TRBJ1-4; possibly TRBD1 for D (6 bases). Per germline, CDR1 LGHDT and CDR2 YNNKEL (reference sequence). The CDR3 loop spans 14 amino acids. Trimming took off 3 bases at V and 5 bases at J, with 10 bases between the two ends. The chain's CDR3 is CASSQGTQNEKLFF. DNA for the CDR3: TGTGCCAGCAGCCAGGGGACACAGAATGAAAAACTGTTTTTT. Filled out from reference TRBV3-1 and TRBJ1-4, the complete variable domain reads DTAVSQTPKYLVTQMGNDKSIKCEQNLGHDTMYWYKQDSKKFLKIMFSYNNKELIINETVPNRFSPKSPDKAHLNLHINSLELGDSAVYFCASSQGTQNEKLFFGSGTQLSVL.

This clonotype has ten or more counts. This rearrangement joins TRBV9 to TRBJ2-5; 9 nucleotides line up with TRBD2. The CDR3 totals 17 residues. Losses at the gene ends were 0 bases for V and 1 base for J; bases not matched to a gene: 7. Germline V lookup: CDR1 SGDLS, CDR2 YYNGEE. DNA for the CDR3: TGTGCCAGCAGCGTAGCCGGTAGCGGGGGACTCCAAGAGACCCAGTACTTC. Residues: CASSVAGSGGLQETQYF.

This sequence joins TRBV5-6 and TRBJ2-5; 11 bases match TRBD2. CDR1 SGHDT and CDR2 YYEEEE come from the germline V gene. This CDR3 is 17 amino acids long. V gave up 0 bases and J gave up 0 bases; unmatched junction bases: 4. Here the CDR3 DNA reads TGTGCCAGCAGCTTGGGACTAGCGGGGAGGTACCAAGAGACCCAGTACTTC. It yields the protein CASSLGLAGRYQETQYF. Together with reference TRBV5-6 and TRBJ2-5, the CDR3 gives the full variable domain: DAGVTQSPTHLIKTRGQQVTLRCSPKSGHDTVSWYQQALGQGPQFIFQYYEEEERQRGNFPDRFSGHQFPNYSSELNVNALLLGDSALYLCASSLGLAGRYQETQYFGPGTRLLVL.

This clonotype appeared a few times. CDR3 DNA sequence: TGTGCCAGCAGCCCCCGGACTAGCGGGGGAGTTGGACGCAATGAGCAGTTCTTC. Residues: CASSPRTSGGVGRNEQFF. The chain joins TRBV7-3 to TRBJ2-1; 13 bases line up with TRBD2. The CDR3 sequence is 18 residues long. Germline V CDR1 and CDR2: SGHTA, FQGTGA. Trimming took 5 bases from V and 6 from J; bases not matched to a gene: 13. Together with reference TRBV7-3 and TRBJ2-1, the CDR3 gives the full variable domain: GAGVSQTPSNKVTEKGKYVELRCDPISGHTALYWYRQSLGQGPEFLIYFQGTGAADDSGLPNDRFFAVRPEGSVSTLKIQRTERGDSAVYLCASSPRTSGGVGRNEQFFGPGTRLTVL.

J is TRBJ1-2 and V is TRBV4-2; TRBD1 matches 7 bases. Trimming removed 0 bases from V and 8 bases from J; junction bases left unmatched: 9. From germline, CDR1 is LGHNA and CDR2 YNFKEQ. The CDR3 loop spans 15 amino acids. CDR3 loop: CASSQEPTGNRGYTF. DNA for the CDR3: TGTGCCAGCAGCCAAGAGCCGACAGGGAACCGCGGCTACACCTTC.

This rearrangement joins TRBV20-1 to TRBJ1-2; D may be TRBD1 (5 bases). Trimming took 0 bases from V and 8 from J, leaving 13 bases between them. Germline-derived CDR1 and CDR2 are DFQATT and SNEGSKA (reference sequence). CDR3 length: 13 residues. The CDR3 here is CSARDEGEWGYTF. The CDR3 DNA reads as TGCAGTGCTAGAGATGAAGGGGAGTGGGGCTACACCTTC.

The table lists this clonotype with a few counts. The rearrangement joins TRBV14 to TRBJ1-4, with a possible D match to TRBD1 (5 bases). CDR1 SGHDN and CDR2 FVKESK come from the germline V gene. Trimming took off 5 bases at V and 11 bases at J, with 9 bases between the two ends. The CDR3 consists of 11 residues. Written as DNA, the CDR3 is TGTGCCAGCAGCAACGCAGGGAAACTGTTTTTT. Translated, it gives CASSNAGKLFF.

The chain uses TRBV12-3 or TRBV12-4 and TRBJ2-5; D unclear. This CDR3 has 14 amino acids. Trimming left V 6 bases short and J 5 bases short, with 16 bases between. In nucleotides, the CDR3 is TGTGCCAGCAGATTGGCCGAGGCGTTCGAGACCCAGTACTTC. Translation: CASRLAEAFETQYF.

With regard to this clonotype: Mismatch with germline at one junction end may stem from a read error. The genes are TRBV12-3 or TRBV12-4 and TRBJ2-5; 9 bases map to TRBD2. This CDR3 spans 15 amino acids. The DNA for the CDR3 is TGTGCCGGCAGTTCGAGGCGGGAGGGCGTGGAGACCCAGTACTTC. Amino acids: CAGSSRREGVETQYF.

This clonotype was seen repeatedly, ten times or more. V and J are TRBV6-2 or TRBV6-3 and TRBJ2-1; the match to TRBD1 covers 8 bases. The J segment lost 11 bases and the V segment lost 6 bases, leaving 18 bases of the junction unmatched. CDR1 and CDR2 from the germline V gene are MNHEY and SVGEGT. The CDR3 spans 16 residues. The CDR3 DNA is TGTGCCAGCAGCCTACCCGAGCCGGGACAGGAGGGTAAGCAGTTCTTC. This sequence encodes CASSLPEPGQEGKQFF.

The CDR3 sequence: CASSWALSGPKAADYGYTF. CDR3 DNA sequence: TGTGCCAGCAGTTGGGCCCTTTCTGGACCCAAGGCTGCCGACTATGGCTACACCTTC. The chain couples TRBV6-5 to TRBJ1-2, with D unresolved. Per germline, CDR1 MNHEY and CDR2 SVGAGI. There are 19 residues in the CDR3. Trimming took off 4 bases at V and 3 bases at J, with 27 bases between the two ends.

The chain uses TRBV11-3 and TRBJ2-3; D might be TRBD1 (5 bases). This CDR3 comprises 14 residues. V lost 3 bases, J lost 6 bases, and 13 bases lay in between. The germline gives CDR1 SGHNT, CDR2 YENEEA. For the CDR3, the DNA is TGTGCCAGCAGCTTGAAGGGGCCCCCCGATACGCAGTATTTT. It translates to CASSLKGPPDTQYF.

About this clonotype itself: A much larger clone differs from this one at a single base, so this may be a read error. The chain employs TRBV20-1 and TRBJ2-7; the D is unclear. CDR1 is DFQATT and CDR2 is SNEGSKA in the germline V gene (reference sequence). This CDR3 region has 14 residues. Trimming removed 6 bases from V and 1 base from J, with 16 bases in between. The CDR3 protein is CSATPGLGSYEQYF. The CDR3 DNA reads as TGCAGTGCAACCCCGGGTCTGGGATCCTACGAGCAGTACTTC.

The J gene is TRBJ2-2, the V gene TRBV10-3; D is uncertain. The CDR3 extends over 14 amino acids. V was trimmed by 2 bases and J by 4 bases, leaving 8 bases between them. The germline CDR1 and CDR2 sequences are ENHRY and SYGVKD. CDR3 in amino acids: CAISERGGTGELFF. CDR3 nucleotide sequence: TGTGCCATCAGTGAGCGCGGCGGCACCGGGGAGCTGTTTTTT.

The chain joins TRBV10-3 to TRBJ2-7, with 15 bases matching TRBD2. CDR1 and CDR2 from the germline V gene are ENHRY and SYGVKD. The V and J ends lost 4 bases and 4 bases, in that order; junction bases with no gene match: 2. CDR3 length: 15 residues. The CDR3 sequence is CAISGTSGGAYEQYF. For the CDR3, the DNA is TGTGCCATCAGTGGGACTAGCGGGGGGGCTTACGAGCAGTACTTC.

This rearrangement joins TRBV29-1 to TRBJ1-1; 10 nucleotides line up with TRBD1. The J segment lost 4 bases and the V segment lost 7 bases, leaving 6 bases of the junction unmatched. Germline V gene lookup returns CDR1 SQVTM and CDR2 ANQGSEA. The CDR3 covers 13 residues. CDR3 residues: CSAIGTGVTEAFF. DNA of the CDR3: TGCAGCGCTATCGGGACAGGGGTCACTGAAGCTTTCTTT.

This sequence joins TRBV3-1 and TRBJ2-3; the D gene is possibly TRBD2 (5 bases). Trimming cost V 0 bases and J 6 bases, with 22 bases left between them. Germline V lookup: CDR1 LGHDT, CDR2 YNNKEL (reference sequence). The CDR3 is made up of 18 amino acids. The CDR3 loop reads CASSQDGVAPYTTDTQYF. The CDR3 coding sequence is TGTGCCAGCAGCCAAGACGGGGTAGCGCCCTATACGACGGATACGCAGTATTTT.

This chain connects TRBV9 to TRBJ2-7; 11 bases align to TRBD2. Germline-derived CDR1 and CDR2 are SGDLS and YYNGEE. Germline trimming cut 2 bases from V and 7 bases from J; bases unmatched to any gene: 5. CDR3 size: 14 residues. CDR3 DNA: TGTGCCAGCAGCGTGACTAGCGGGGTAAATGAGCAGTACTTC. Its translation is CASSVTSGVNEQYF.